In this sample, the clone carrying this T cell receptor (beta chain) turned up a few times. The source of the sample is a study of T cells in Graves' hyperthyroidism and ophthalmopathy. TCR beta CDR3 sequences were amplified from RNA transcripts. During a first-round RT-PCR of the TCR CDR3, the HTBI primer set was used. TCRdb fed the multiplex PCR reads into MiXCR, producing one record per CDR3 protein. Of around 400,000 distinct CDR3 sequences in the sample, about 15% were seen once. Patients aged 18 to 65 had newly diagnosed hyperthyroidism lasting under 2 months. The diagnoses drew upon clinical symptoms, serum thyroxine and TRAb, thyroid ultrasound and orbital computed tomography. The blood sample was taken at first hyperthyroidism diagnosis, before any ophthalmopathy symptoms. The receptor's source is a woman aged 18-29 years with Graves' hyperthyroidism that later progressed to Graves' ophthalmopathy. Sequences were obtained from blood.

The chain's CDR3 is CASSPGTQTYEQYF. CDR3 DNA: TGTGCCAGCAGCCCTGGGACACAAACCTACGAGCAGTACTTC. The chain couples TRBV13 to TRBJ2-7, with TRBD1 as a possible D gene (6 bases). The germline V gene has CDR1 PRHDT and CDR2 FYEKMQ (reference sequence). V dropped 5 bases and J dropped 2 bases, with 13 bases sitting between them. The CDR3 runs 14 residues.